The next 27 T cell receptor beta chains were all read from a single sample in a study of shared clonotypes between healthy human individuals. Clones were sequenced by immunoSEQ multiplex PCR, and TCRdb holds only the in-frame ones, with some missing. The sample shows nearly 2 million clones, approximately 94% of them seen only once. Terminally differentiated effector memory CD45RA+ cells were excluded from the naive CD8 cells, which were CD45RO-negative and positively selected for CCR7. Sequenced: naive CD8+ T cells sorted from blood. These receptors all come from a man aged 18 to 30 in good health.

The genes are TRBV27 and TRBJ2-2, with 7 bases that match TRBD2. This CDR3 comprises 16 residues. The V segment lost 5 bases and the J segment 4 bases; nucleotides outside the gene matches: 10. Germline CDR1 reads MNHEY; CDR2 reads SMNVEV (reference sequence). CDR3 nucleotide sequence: TGTGCCAGCAGTCTAAACGGCGGGAGCGGCACCGGGGAGCTGTTTTTT. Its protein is CASSLNGGSGTGELFF.

In nucleotides, the CDR3 is TGTGCCAGCAGTTCGGGACAGGGGGCTTTCGATGAGCAGTTCTTC. This translates into CASSSGQGAFDEQFF. The chain uses TRBV27 and TRBJ2-1, with 12 bases aligning to TRBD1. CDR1 and CDR2 from the germline V gene are MNHEY and SMNVEV (reference sequence). This CDR3 region has 15 residues. Losses at the gene ends were 4 bases for V and 8 bases for J; bases not matched to a gene: 6.

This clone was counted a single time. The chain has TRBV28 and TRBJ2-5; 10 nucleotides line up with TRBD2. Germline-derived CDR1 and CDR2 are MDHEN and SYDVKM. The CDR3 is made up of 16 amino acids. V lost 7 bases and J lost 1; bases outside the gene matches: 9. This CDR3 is CASTALAGGSQETQYF. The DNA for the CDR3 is TGTGCCAGCACGGCCTTAGCGGGGGGATCCCAAGAGACCCAGTACTTC.

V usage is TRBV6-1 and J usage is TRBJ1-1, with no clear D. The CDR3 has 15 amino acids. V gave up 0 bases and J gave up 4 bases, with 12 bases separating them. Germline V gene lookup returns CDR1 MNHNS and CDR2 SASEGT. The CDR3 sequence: CASSEAEGSGTEAFF. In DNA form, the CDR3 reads TGTGCCAGCAGTGAAGCCGAGGGTTCGGGCACTGAAGCTTTCTTT.

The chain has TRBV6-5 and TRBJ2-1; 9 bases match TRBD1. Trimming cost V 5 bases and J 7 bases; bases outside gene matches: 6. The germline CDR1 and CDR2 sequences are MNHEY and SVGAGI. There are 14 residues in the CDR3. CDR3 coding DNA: TGTGCCAGCAGTCGGACAGGGGTCTGGAATGAGCAGTTCTTC. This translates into CASSRTGVWNEQFF.

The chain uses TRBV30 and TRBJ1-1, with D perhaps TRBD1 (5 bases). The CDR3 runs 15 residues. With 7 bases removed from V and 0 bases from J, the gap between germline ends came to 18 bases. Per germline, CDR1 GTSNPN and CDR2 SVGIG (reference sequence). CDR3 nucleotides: TGTGCCTTAAATGCCGGACATACGATGAACACTGAAGCTTTCTTT. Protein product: CALNAGHTMNTEAFF.

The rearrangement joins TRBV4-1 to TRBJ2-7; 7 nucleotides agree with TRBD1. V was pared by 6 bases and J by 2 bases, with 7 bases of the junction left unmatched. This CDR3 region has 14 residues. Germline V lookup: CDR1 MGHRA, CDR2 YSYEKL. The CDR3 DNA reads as TGCGCCAGCAGTATAGCCGGGACAGCCTACGAGCAGTACTTC. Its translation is CASSIAGTAYEQYF.

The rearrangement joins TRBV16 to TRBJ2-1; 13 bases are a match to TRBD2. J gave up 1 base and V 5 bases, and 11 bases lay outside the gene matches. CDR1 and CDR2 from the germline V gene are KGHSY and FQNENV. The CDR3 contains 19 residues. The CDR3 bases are TGTGCCAGCAGCTATGGGACTAGCGGGGAGTTTATTTCCTACAATGAGCAGTTCTTC. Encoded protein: CASSYGTSGEFISYNEQFF.

The CDR3: CAWDPDTQETQYF. Written as DNA, the CDR3 is TGTGCCTGGGACCCGGACACCCAAGAGACCCAGTACTTC. The V gene is TRBV30, the J gene TRBJ2-5, with D perhaps matching TRBD1 (5 bases). Trimming stripped 5 bases from V and 1 base from J, with 11 bases between. Germline CDR1 reads GTSNPN; CDR2 reads SVGIG (reference sequence). The CDR3 has 13 amino acids.

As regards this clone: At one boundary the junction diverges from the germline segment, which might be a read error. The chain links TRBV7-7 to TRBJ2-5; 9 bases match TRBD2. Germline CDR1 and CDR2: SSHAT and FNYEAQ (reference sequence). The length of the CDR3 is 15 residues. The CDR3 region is CASSLRRGGQETQYF. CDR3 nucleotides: TGTGCTAGCAGCTTACGGCGGGGGGGCCAAGAGACCCAGTACTTC.

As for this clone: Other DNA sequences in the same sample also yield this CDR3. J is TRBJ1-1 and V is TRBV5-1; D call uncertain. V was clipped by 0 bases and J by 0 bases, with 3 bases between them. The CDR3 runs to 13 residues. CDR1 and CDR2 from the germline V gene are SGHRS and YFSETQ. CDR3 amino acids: CASSLEVNTEAFF. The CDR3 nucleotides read TGCGCCAGCAGCTTGGAAGTGAACACTGAAGCTTTCTTT. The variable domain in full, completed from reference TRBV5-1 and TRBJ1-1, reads KAGVTQTPRYLIKTRGQQVTLSCSPISGHRSVSWYQQTPGQGLQFLFEYFSETQRNKGNFPGRFSGRQFSNSRSEMNVSTLELGDSALYLCASSLEVNTEAFFGQGTRLTVV.

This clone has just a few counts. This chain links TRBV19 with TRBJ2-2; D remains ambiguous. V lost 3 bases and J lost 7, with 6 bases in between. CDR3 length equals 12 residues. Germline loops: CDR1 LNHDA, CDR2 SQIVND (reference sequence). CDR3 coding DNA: TGTGCCAGTAGTATTGGTAACGGGGAGCTGTTTTTT. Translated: CASSIGNGELFF.

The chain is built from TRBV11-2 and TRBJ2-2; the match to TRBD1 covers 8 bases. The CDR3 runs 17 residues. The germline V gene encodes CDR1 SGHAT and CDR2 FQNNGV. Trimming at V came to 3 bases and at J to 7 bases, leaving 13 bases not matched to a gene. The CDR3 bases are TGTGCCAGCAGCTTGGGTGTCACAGGGGGAGAGAGCGGGGAGCTGTTTTTT. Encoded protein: CASSLGVTGGESGELFF. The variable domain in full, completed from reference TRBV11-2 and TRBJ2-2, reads EAGVAQSPRYKIIEKRQSVAFWCNPISGHATLYWYQQILGQGPKLLIQFQNNGVVDDSQLPKDRFSAERLKGVDSTLKIQPAKLEDSAVYLCASSLGVTGGESGELFFGEGSRLTVL.

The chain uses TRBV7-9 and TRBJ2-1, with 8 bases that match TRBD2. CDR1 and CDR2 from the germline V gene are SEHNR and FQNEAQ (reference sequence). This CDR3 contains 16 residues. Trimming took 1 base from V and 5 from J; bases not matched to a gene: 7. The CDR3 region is CASSLGYGTRDNEQFF. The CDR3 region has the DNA TGTGCCAGCAGCTTAGGGTACGGGACTAGAGACAATGAGCAGTTCTTC. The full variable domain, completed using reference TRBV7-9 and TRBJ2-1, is DTGVSQNPRHKITKRGQNVTFRCDPISEHNRLYWYRQTLGQGPEFLTYFQNEAQLEKSRLLSDRFSAERPKGSFSTLEIQRTEQGDSAMYLCASSLGYGTRDNEQFFGPGTRLTVL.

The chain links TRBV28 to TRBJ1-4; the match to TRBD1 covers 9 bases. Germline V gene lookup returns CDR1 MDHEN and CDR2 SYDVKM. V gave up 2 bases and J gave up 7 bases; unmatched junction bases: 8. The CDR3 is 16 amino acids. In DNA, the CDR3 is TGTGCCAGCAGTTTAGCCGACCGGGACAGGGTTGAAAAACTGTTTTTT. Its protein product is CASSLADRDRVEKLFF.

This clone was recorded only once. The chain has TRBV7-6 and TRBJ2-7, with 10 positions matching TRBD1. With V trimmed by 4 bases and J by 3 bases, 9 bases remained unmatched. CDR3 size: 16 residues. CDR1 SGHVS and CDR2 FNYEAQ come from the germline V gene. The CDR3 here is CASSSSSGTGVYEQYF. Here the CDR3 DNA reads TGTGCCAGCAGCTCGTCCTCCGGGACAGGGGTCTACGAGCAGTACTTC.

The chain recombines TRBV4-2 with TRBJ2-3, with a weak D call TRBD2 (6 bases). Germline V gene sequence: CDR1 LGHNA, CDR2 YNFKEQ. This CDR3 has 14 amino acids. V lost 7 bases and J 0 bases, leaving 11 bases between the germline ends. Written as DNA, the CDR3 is TGTGCCAGCACCTCAGGAGGGAGCACAGATACGCAGTATTTT. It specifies CASTSGGSTDTQYF.

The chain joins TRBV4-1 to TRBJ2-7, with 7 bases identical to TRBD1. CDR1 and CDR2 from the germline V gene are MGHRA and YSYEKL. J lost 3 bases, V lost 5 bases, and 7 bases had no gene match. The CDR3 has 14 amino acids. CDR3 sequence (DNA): TGCGCCAGCAGCGCACGGGACAGCGACTACGAGCAGTACTTC. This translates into CASSARDSDYEQYF.

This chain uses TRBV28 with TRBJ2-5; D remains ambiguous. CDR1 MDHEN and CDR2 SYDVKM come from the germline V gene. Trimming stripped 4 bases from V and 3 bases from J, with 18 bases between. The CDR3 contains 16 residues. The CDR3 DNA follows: TGTGCCAGCAGTTCGCTAACGCCTCAAGTGGAAGAGACCCAGTACTTC. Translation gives CASSSLTPQVEETQYF.

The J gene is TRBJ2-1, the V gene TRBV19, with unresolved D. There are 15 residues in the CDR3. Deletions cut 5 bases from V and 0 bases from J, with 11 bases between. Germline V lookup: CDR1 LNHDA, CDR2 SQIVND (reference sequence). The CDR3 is CASSPGYSSYNEQFF. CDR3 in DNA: TGTGCCAGTAGTCCTGGTTATAGCTCCTACAATGAGCAGTTCTTC.

CDR3 coding DNA: TGTGCCAGCAGTGAAGCGACTAGCCTCTACGAGCAGTACTTC. Protein: CASSEATSLYEQYF. The gene calls are TRBV6-1 and TRBJ2-7; TRBD2 agrees at 7 bases. With V trimmed by 0 bases and J by 3 bases, 2 bases remained unmatched. This CDR3 region has 14 residues. Germline V lookup: CDR1 MNHNS, CDR2 SASEGT.

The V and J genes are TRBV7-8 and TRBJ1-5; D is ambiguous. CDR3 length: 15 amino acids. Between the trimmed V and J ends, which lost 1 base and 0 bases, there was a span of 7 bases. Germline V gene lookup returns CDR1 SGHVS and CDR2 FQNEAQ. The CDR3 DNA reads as TGTGCCAGCAGCTTAGGAGACTATAGCAATCAGCCCCAGCATTTT. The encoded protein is CASSLGDYSNQPQHF.

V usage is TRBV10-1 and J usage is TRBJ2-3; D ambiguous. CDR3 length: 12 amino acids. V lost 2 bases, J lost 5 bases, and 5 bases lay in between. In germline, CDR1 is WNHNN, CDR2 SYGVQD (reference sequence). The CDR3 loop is CASSESRDTQYF. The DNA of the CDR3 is TGCGCCAGCAGTGAGAGTCGAGATACGCAGTATTTT.

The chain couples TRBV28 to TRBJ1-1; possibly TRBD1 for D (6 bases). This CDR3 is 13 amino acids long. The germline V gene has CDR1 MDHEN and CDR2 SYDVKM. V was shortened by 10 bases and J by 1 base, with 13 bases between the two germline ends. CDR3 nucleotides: TGTGCCATCCTAGAACAGGGGAACACTGAAGCTTTCTTT. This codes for CAILEQGNTEAFF.

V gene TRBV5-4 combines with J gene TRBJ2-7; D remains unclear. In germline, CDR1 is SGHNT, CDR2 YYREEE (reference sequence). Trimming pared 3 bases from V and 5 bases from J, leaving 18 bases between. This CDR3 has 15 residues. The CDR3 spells CASSSRRTEPHEQYF. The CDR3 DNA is TGTGCCAGCAGCTCAAGACGGACCGAACCCCACGAGCAGTACTTC. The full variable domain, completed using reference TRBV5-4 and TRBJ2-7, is ETGVTQSPTHLIKTRGQQVTLRCSSQSGHNTVSWYQQALGQGPQFIFQYYREEENGRGNFPPRFSGLQFPNYSSELNVNALELDDSALYLCASSSRRTEPHEQYFGPGTRLTVT.

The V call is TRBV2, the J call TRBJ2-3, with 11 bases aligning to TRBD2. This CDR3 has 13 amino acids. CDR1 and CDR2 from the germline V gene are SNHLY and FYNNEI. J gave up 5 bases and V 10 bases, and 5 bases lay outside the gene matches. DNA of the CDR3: TGTGCCACACTAGCGGGAGTAAGAGATACGCAGTATTTT. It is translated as CATLAGVRDTQYF.

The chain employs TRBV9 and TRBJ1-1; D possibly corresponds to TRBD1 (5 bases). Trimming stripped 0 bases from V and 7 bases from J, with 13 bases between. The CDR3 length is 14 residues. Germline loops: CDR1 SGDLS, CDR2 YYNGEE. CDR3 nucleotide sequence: TGTGCCAGCAGCGTAGCAACGGGGGAGCTTGAAGCTTTCTTT. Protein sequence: CASSVATGELEAFF.